This TCR beta chain came from a study of T-cell reconstitution after alpha-beta-depleted transplantation in children. Unique molecular identifiers featured in how the TCRbeta library was prepared. TCRdb re-called the PCR reads with MiXCR, one entry per CDR3 protein. The sample lists around 600,000 distinct CDR3 sequences; 16% were seen once. Trimming left V 10 bases short and J 2 bases short, with 14 bases between. The CDR3 length is 13 residues. V usage is TRBV12-3 or TRBV12-4 and J usage is TRBJ2-5, with D perhaps given as TRBD1 or TRBD2 (5 bases each). The sequences come from PBMCs from the stem cell graft donor, collected from the stem cell graft. The receptor's source is a human donor who donated a stem cell graft to a child with acute myeloid leukemia. CDR3 loop: CATSPRGQETQYF. DNA of the CDR3: TGTGCCACCAGCCCGAGGGGACAAGAGACCCAGTACTTC.